The present entry profiles one T cell receptor beta chain with its context. The sample is drawn from a study of CD8+ T cells in alopecia areata. At the level of the study: Oral tofacitinib, 5 to 10 mg twice daily, was given in an open-label trial.

Lesional scalp tissue (obtained by punch biopsy) and peripheral blood were collected from alopecia areata patients. RNA extraction and reverse transcription yielded cDNA as sequencing template. Assay: immunoSEQ multiplex PCR; the TCRdb copy retains only in-frame clones and omits some. Of more than 95,000 clones listed, less than 50% are singletons. Germline lookup yields CDR1 SQVTM and CDR2 ANQGSEA. The CDR3 is made up of 12 amino acids. Trimming cost V 4 bases and J 2 bases, with 9 bases left between them. The V gene is TRBV29-1, the J gene TRBJ2-7; TRBD1 might be the D (6 bases). The sequence derives from a human donor with alopecia areata. What was sequenced was CD4+ T cells sorted from blood. DNA of the CDR3: TGCAGCGTTGCGACAGGCCCCTACGAGCAGTACTTC. This codes for CSVATGPYEQYF.